This passage covers 23 T cell receptor beta chains from one sample sequenced in a study of T cell responses to AZD1222 COVID-19 vaccine. Sequencing used immunoSEQ multiplex PCR; TCRdb keeps in-frame clones, though not all of them. This table holds about 94,000 clones, approximately 91% found once. This sample comprised peripheral blood, obtained on day 0 of AZD1222 vaccination. These receptors were collected from an adult in good health.

The V and J genes are TRBV6-6 and TRBJ2-7, with D possibly matching TRBD1 (5 bases). V lost 0 bases and J 4 bases, leaving 13 bases between the germline ends. This CDR3 contains 15 residues. The germline V gene has CDR1 MNHNY and CDR2 SVGAGI (reference sequence). The CDR3 DNA sequence: TGTGCCAGCAGTTACTCGATGGCAGGGCCGTACGAGCAGTACTTC. It is translated as CASSYSMAGPYEQYF.

Worth noting for this clone: The junction shows a germline mismatch at one end, possibly a read error. The V call is TRBV7-7, the J call TRBJ2-3; 9 bases map to TRBD1. This CDR3 is 15 amino acids long. Germline V gene sequence: CDR1 SSHAT, CDR2 FNYEAQ (reference sequence). CDR3: CASSPTGGWTDTQYF. The CDR3 DNA is TGTGCTAGCAGCCCGACAGGGGGATGGACAGATACGCAGTATTTT.

The V call is TRBV27, the J call TRBJ1-4; no clear D. V was cut by 3 bases and J by 8 bases, with 10 bases left in between. Germline V gene lookup returns CDR1 MNHEY and CDR2 SMNVEV (reference sequence). The CDR3 consists of 13 residues. Here the CDR3 DNA reads TGTGCCAGCAGTTTCCGAATGAACGAAAAACTGTTTTTT. Amino acids: CASSFRMNEKLFF.

The rearrangement uses TRBV6-6 and TRBJ2-3; 7 bases align to TRBD2. V gave up 2 bases and J gave up 6 bases; unmatched junction bases: 8. The germline gives CDR1 MNHNY, CDR2 SVGAGI (reference sequence). The CDR3 totals 15 residues. The CDR3 is CASSYGAGRSDTQYF. DNA for the CDR3: TGTGCCAGCAGTTACGGGGCCGGGAGGTCGGATACGCAGTATTTT.

The J gene is TRBJ1-3, the V gene TRBV5-6; D gene uncertain. The CDR3 contains 14 residues. Germline V gene data show CDR1 as SGHDT and CDR2 as YYEEEE. Trimming removed 4 bases from V and 4 bases from J, with 12 bases in between. The CDR3 loop reads CASSIRTGGNTIYF. The CDR3 region has the DNA TGTGCCAGCAGCATACGGACGGGGGGAAACACCATATATTTT.

The J gene is TRBJ2-3, the V gene TRBV2, with D perhaps matching TRBD1 or TRBD2 (6 bases each). CDR1 is SNHLY and CDR2 is FYNNEI in the germline V gene. This CDR3 region has 17 residues. Trimming pared 2 bases from V and 2 bases from J, leaving 17 bases between. CDR3 residues: CASSEWGVGGYTDTQYF. For the CDR3, the DNA is TGTGCCAGCAGTGAATGGGGGGTTGGGGGCTACACAGATACGCAGTATTTT.

The rearrangement uses TRBV30 and TRBJ2-4; 7 nucleotides agree with TRBD1. The CDR3 is 13 amino acids. Germline CDR1 and CDR2: GTSNPN and SVGIG (reference sequence). V trimming: 5 bases; J trimming: 3 bases; junction bases outside the gene matches: 4. Here the CDR3 DNA reads TGTGCCTGGGGCCGGGACAGCAAAAACATTCAGTACTTC. Translating gives CAWGRDSKNIQYF.

This clone was picked up a small number of times. The chain recombines TRBV5-1 with TRBJ1-5; D unclear. Trimming removed 3 bases from V and 5 bases from J, with 12 bases in between. This CDR3 has 14 residues. From germline, CDR1 is SGHRS and CDR2 YFSETQ. The CDR3 loop reads CASSSGPGYQPQHF. DNA for the CDR3: TGCGCCAGCAGCTCCGGGCCTGGCTATCAGCCCCAGCATTTT. The whole variable domain, filled in from reference TRBV5-1 and TRBJ1-5, reads KAGVTQTPRYLIKTRGQQVTLSCSPISGHRSVSWYQQTPGQGLQFLFEYFSETQRNKGNFPGRFSGRQFSNSRSEMNVSTLELGDSALYLCASSSGPGYQPQHFGDGTRLSIL.

V usage is TRBV9 and J usage is TRBJ1-5; D is possibly TRBD1 (5 bases). Per the germline V gene, CDR1 is SGDLS and CDR2 is YYNGEE. The CDR3 length is 15 residues. With 0 bases removed from V and 8 bases from J, the gap between germline ends came to 15 bases. The CDR3 loop reads CASSVAGQGIEPQHF. Here the CDR3 DNA reads TGTGCCAGCAGCGTAGCTGGGCAGGGTATAGAGCCCCAGCATTTT.

This clone came up a few times. J is TRBJ2-7 and V is TRBV5-1; the match to TRBD1 covers 7 bases. The CDR3 runs to 15 residues. V trimming: 0 bases; J trimming: 1 base; junction bases outside the gene matches: 4. CDR1 is SGHRS, CDR2 YFSETQ, per germline. The CDR3 nucleotides read TGCGCCAGCAGCTTGGCAGGGGGAGCGTCCTACGAGCAGTACTTC. Residues: CASSLAGGASYEQYF.

This clone was seen a single time. The V call is TRBV11-2, the J call TRBJ2-7; no reliable D call. Germline CDR1 reads SGHAT; CDR2 reads FQNNGV. V lost 5 bases to trimming and J lost 3 bases, with 11 bases between them. The CDR3 contains 13 residues. Here the CDR3 reads CASSLRQLYEQYF. For the CDR3, the DNA is TGTGCCAGCAGCCTCAGACAACTCTACGAGCAGTACTTC.

The V and J genes are TRBV5-1 and TRBJ2-1; 8 bases are shared with TRBD1. This CDR3 is 15 amino acids long. The V segment lost 4 bases and the J segment 5 bases; nucleotides outside the gene matches: 8. Germline V gene lookup returns CDR1 SGHRS and CDR2 YFSETQ. In DNA, the CDR3 is TGCGCCAGCAGCCCTGACAGGGGTTTGCACAATGAGCAGTTCTTC. This encodes CASSPDRGLHNEQFF.

V and J are TRBV5-1 and TRBJ2-7; D is unresolved. Germline V CDR1 and CDR2: SGHRS, YFSETQ. The CDR3 extends over 13 amino acids. Trimming took 0 bases from V and 6 from J, leaving 10 bases between them. CDR3 region: CASSLVTPAEQYF. In DNA form, the CDR3 reads TGCGCCAGCAGCTTGGTGACCCCGGCCGAGCAGTACTTC.

This clone was detected only once. J is TRBJ2-7 and V is TRBV10-2; D is uncertain. CDR1 WSHSY and CDR2 SAAADI come from the germline V gene. The CDR3 is 16 residues long. The V end was cut by 2 bases, the J end by 6 bases, with 20 bases between. CDR3 region: CASSEPGRNPGREQYF. CDR3 nucleotides: TGCGCCAGCAGTGAGCCGGGCCGGAACCCCGGTCGCGAGCAGTACTTC.

This clone was detected once. The J gene is TRBJ1-2, the V gene TRBV6-4; a possible D gene is TRBD1 (6 bases). CDR1 and CDR2 from the germline V gene are MRHNA and SNTAGT. The germline V and J ends were trimmed by 7 bases and 6 bases, with 15 bases remaining between them. The CDR3 totals 13 residues. Here the CDR3 reads CASKNRENDGYTF. The CDR3 bases are TGTGCCAGCAAGAACAGGGAAAATGATGGCTACACCTTC.

The chain couples TRBV19 to TRBJ1-1, with no clear D. The germline V and J ends were trimmed by 3 bases and 1 base, with 15 bases remaining between them. Germline CDR1 and CDR2: LNHDA and SQIVND (reference sequence). The CDR3 totals 16 residues. CDR3 residues: CASSIHTVPGNTEAFF. The DNA for the CDR3 is TGTGCCAGTAGTATTCATACAGTACCTGGGAACACTGAAGCTTTCTTT.

This clone was detected once. V is TRBV3-1 (or the pseudogene TRBV3-2) and J is TRBJ2-5, with D unresolved. V lost 1 base, J lost 5 bases, and 11 bases lay in between. CDR3 length: 14 residues. CDR1 is LGHDT, CDR2 YNNKEL, per germline (reference sequence). Here the CDR3 reads CASSQASGIETQYF. The CDR3 region has the DNA TGTGCCAGCAGCCAAGCGTCCGGTATCGAGACCCAGTACTTC.

The rearrangement joins TRBV7-9 to TRBJ1-5; 10 bases match TRBD1. Germline values: CDR1 SEHNR, CDR2 FQNEAQ (reference sequence). This CDR3 is built from 14 residues. The V gene end was trimmed by 5 bases and the J gene end by 6 bases; junction bases not matched to a gene: 4. The chain's CDR3 is CASSGTGAGQPQHF. The CDR3 DNA reads as TGTGCCAGCAGCGGGACAGGGGCGGGTCAGCCCCAGCATTTT.

The chain employs TRBV27 and TRBJ1-1; 8 nucleotides align to TRBD1. The CDR3 spans 15 residues. After removal of 10 bases from V and 1 base from J, the junction contained 11 bases not matched to a gene. Germline CDR1 and CDR2: MNHEY and SMNVEV (reference sequence). The CDR3 is CATRPGQGRNTEAFF. The CDR3 DNA follows: TGTGCCACCAGACCCGGACAGGGTAGGAACACTGAAGCTTTCTTT.

V gene TRBV12-3 or TRBV12-4 combines with J gene TRBJ2-7; 7 bases fit TRBD1. The CDR3 is 12 amino acids. Trimming removed 5 bases from V and 6 bases from J; junction bases left unmatched: 4. As DNA, the CDR3 is TGTGCCAGCAGTAAACAGGGGACCGAGCAGTACTTC. Translated: CASSKQGTEQYF.

The rearrangement uses TRBV10-2 and TRBJ1-2, with a possible D match to TRBD1 (6 bases). The CDR3 contains 15 residues. Trimming cost V 3 bases and J 1 base, with 12 bases left between them. CDR1 and CDR2 from the germline V gene are WSHSY and SAAADI. The CDR3: CASSDLGGLNYGYTF. The CDR3 nucleotides are TGCGCCAGCAGTGATCTAGGGGGACTTAACTATGGCTACACCTTC.

The CDR3 sequence: CASSQVPGRNTEAFF. CDR3 coding DNA: TGTGCCAGCAGCCAAGTCCCGGGAAGGAACACTGAAGCTTTCTTT. The chain combines TRBV4-2 with TRBJ1-1; D unclear. Per germline, CDR1 LGHNA and CDR2 YNFKEQ. The V end was cut by 1 base, the J end by 1 base, with 10 bases between. This CDR3 spans 15 amino acids.

The chain links TRBV5-1 to TRBJ2-4; possibly TRBD1 for D (5 bases). Germline lookup yields CDR1 SGHRS and CDR2 YFSETQ. The CDR3 runs 14 residues. The ends were cut back, 2 bases at V and 2 bases at J, with 8 bases in the middle. CDR3 sequence (DNA): TGCGCCAGCAGCTTACGACAGACCAAAAACATTCAGTACTTC. Translated, it gives CASSLRQTKNIQYF.